A selection of T cell receptor beta chains follows, all from one sample in a study of response to subunit inactivated influenza vaccine. Each CDR3 protein is one row after TCRdb ran MiXCR on the RT-PCR reads. The repertoire has about 830,000 distinct CDR3 sequences, approximately 17% of them found once; the top ten carry approximately 11%. Sample: PBMCs from blood, taken approximately 5 days after vaccination. These receptors were obtained from a man over 45 who received an inactivated influenza vaccine. Both conserved end residues are part of each CDR3. Each record gives: clone size, V gene, D gene, J gene, CDR3 DNA, CDR3 protein. A D gene is named only where the DNA matches it firmly. Rows give clone size only sometimes, using once, few, many, or a class for an expanded clone.

>once|TRBV10-3|TRBD2|TRBJ2-2
TGTGCCACAGCACCAGCGGGGGAGCACACCGGGGAGCTGTTTTTT
CATAPAGEHTGELFF
>many|TRBV7-3|.|TRBJ1-1
TGTGCCAGCAGACAGACCGCCTTAAATACTGAAGCTTTCTTT
CASRQTALNTEAFF
>.|TRBV4-1|TRBD1|TRBJ1-3
TGCGCCAGCAGCCAAGGGACAGGGTTGGCTGGAAACACCATATATTTT
CASSQGTGLAGNTIYF
>.|TRBV27|.|TRBJ1-2
TGTGCCAGCAACCACAGGATTAACTATGGCTACACCTTC
CASNHRINYGYTF
>.|TRBV9|.|TRBJ2-3
TGTGCCAGCAGCTCTCAGGGGTTCACAGATACGCAGTATTTT
CASSSQGFTDTQYF
>.|TRBV18|.|TRBJ1-5
TGTGCCAGCTCTCGGGACTACAATAGCAATCAGCCCCAGCATTTT
CASSRDYNSNQPQHF
>once|TRBV24-1|.|TRBJ2-5
TGTGCCACCAGTGATTTTGGGACTTATGGGACTGAGACCCAGTACTTC
CATSDFGTYGTETQYF
>.|TRBV7-3|TRBD2|TRBJ2-7
TGTGCCAGCAGCCCAGGACTAGCGGGAGTTAACGAGCAGTACTTC
CASSPGLAGVNEQYF
>few|TRBV29-1|.|TRBJ2-4
TGCAGCGTTATGGGACACCTAGCCAAAAACATTCAGTACTTC
CSVMGHLAKNIQYF
>few|TRBV25-1|TRBD1|TRBJ2-1
TGTGCCAGCAGGGACAGGGACATCAGTGAGCAGTTCTTC
CASRDRDISEQFF
>few|TRBV5-6|.|TRBJ2-5
TGTGCCAGCAGCTTGGCCATGATTGGGGATGAGACCCAGTACTTC
CASSLAMIGDETQYF
>.|TRBV5-6|.|TRBJ2-3
TGTGCCGGCGGCTTGACCGGCCGCACAGATACGCAGTATTTT
CAGGLTGRTDTQYF
>few|TRBV4-1|TRBD1|TRBJ2-1
TGCGCCAGCAGCCAAGATTACGCCTACAGGGGTGGCAATGAGCAGTTCTTC
CASSQDYAYRGGNEQFF
>.|TRBV9|TRBD1|TRBJ2-6
TGTGCCAGCAGCGCCACAGGGGTTCTGATTTCTGGGGCCAACGTCCTGACTTTC
CASSATGVLISGANVLTF
>few|TRBV7-9|TRBD1|TRBJ2-7
TGTGCCAGCAGCCCGGACAGGGGGCACTACGAGCAGTACTTC
CASSPDRGHYEQYF
>few|TRBV5-6|TRBD1|TRBJ1-6
TGTGCCAGCAGCTTGACGTACAGGGGAGGATCACCCCTCCACTTT
CASSLTYRGGSPLHF
>many|TRBV10-3|.|TRBJ2-1
TGTGCCATCAGTGAGCCCTACAATGAGCAGTTCTTC
CAISEPYNEQFF
>.|TRBV14|TRBD2|TRBJ2-1
TGTGCCAGCAGCCAAGTGGGTACTAGCGGGTACAATGAGCAGTTCTTC
CASSQVGTSGYNEQFF
>few|TRBV25-1|.|TRBJ2-2
TGTGCCAGCAGTGAATGGGCCGACCTAGGGCCCGGGGAGCTGTTTTTT
CASSEWADLGPGELFF
>.|TRBV28|TRBD1|TRBJ2-7
TGTGCCAGCAGTTTCGACAGGGAAATCTACGAGCAGTACTTC
CASSFDREIYEQYF
>.|TRBV10-3|.|TRBJ2-7
TGTGCCATCAGCGAAAATAGCGCGCCCTACGAGCAGTACTTC
CAISENSAPYEQYF
>many|TRBV7-2|TRBD1|TRBJ2-1
TGTGCCAGCAGCTCCTCAACAGGGGTTGAGCAGTTCTTC
CASSSSTGVEQFF
>.|TRBV20-1|TRBD2|TRBJ2-3
TGCAGTGCTAGAGGAAGAGCGGGGCACACAGATACGCAGTATTTT
CSARGRAGHTDTQYF
>many|TRBV29-1|.|TRBJ2-1
TGCAGCGTCCCCTCCGGCGGCAGCTCCTACAATGAGCAGTTCTTC
CSVPSGGSSYNEQFF
>.|TRBV20-1|TRBD1|TRBJ2-1
TGCAGTGCTAGAGACAATCAAAGGAGGACAGGGGTTTACAATGAGCAGTTCTTC
CSARDNQRRTGVYNEQFF
>.|TRBV11-2|.|TRBJ2-3
TGTGCCAGCAGCTTAAGTCCGTACGGGGGGCGCAGGACAGATACGCAGTATTTT
CASSLSPYGGRRTDTQYF
>.|TRBV5-1|.|TRBJ2-7
TGCGCCAGCAGCTTCCGGGACAACCGCTACGAGCAGTACTTC
CASSFRDNRYEQYF
>few|TRBV11-3|TRBD1|TRBJ2-1
TGTGCCAGCAGCTCAGGGGACAGGGTAGGTGAGCAGTTCTTC
CASSSGDRVGEQFF
>few|TRBV4-2|.|TRBJ2-3
TGTGCCAGCAGCCAAGTTACCACAGATACGCAGTATTTT
CASSQVTTDTQYF
>many|TRBV11-2|TRBD2|TRBJ2-1
TGTGCCAGCAGCTTAGGGGCTAGCGGGGGAGGATTCCCCTACAATGAGCAGTTCTTC
CASSLGASGGGFPYNEQFF
>.|TRBV7-2|.|TRBJ2-7
TGTGCCAGCAGCTTAGAACGGGGATTAACCTACGAGCAGTACTTC
CASSLERGLTYEQYF
>.|TRBV7-9|TRBD2|TRBJ2-1
TGTGCCAGCACCCCGACTAGCGGGAGGAATTACAATGAGCAGTTCTTC
CASTPTSGRNYNEQFF
>few|TRBV12-3/TRBV12-4|.|TRBJ2-7
TGTGCCAGCAGTCCCGCTACAGGGCGTAGGTACGAGCAGTACTTC
CASSPATGRRYEQYF
>.|TRBV11-2|.|TRBJ2-5
TGTGCCAGCAGCTTAATGCGGGAAACCCAAGAGACCCAGTACTTC
CASSLMRETQETQYF
>.|TRBV28|.|TRBJ2-5
TGTGCCAGCAATAACAGGGATTGGATGAGGAGCGGGACCCAGTACTTC
CASNNRDWMRSGTQYF